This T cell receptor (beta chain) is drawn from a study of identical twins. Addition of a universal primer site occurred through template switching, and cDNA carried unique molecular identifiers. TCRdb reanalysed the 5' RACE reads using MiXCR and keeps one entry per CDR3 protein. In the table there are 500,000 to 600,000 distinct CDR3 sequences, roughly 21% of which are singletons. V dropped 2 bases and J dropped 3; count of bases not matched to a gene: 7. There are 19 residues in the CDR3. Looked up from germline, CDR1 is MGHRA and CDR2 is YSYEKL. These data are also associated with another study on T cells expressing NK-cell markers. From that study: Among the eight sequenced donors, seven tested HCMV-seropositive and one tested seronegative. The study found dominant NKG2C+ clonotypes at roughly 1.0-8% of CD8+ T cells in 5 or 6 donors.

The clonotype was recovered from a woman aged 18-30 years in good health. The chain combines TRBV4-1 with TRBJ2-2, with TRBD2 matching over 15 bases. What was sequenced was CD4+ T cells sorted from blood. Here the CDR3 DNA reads TGCGCCAGCAGCCAAAACCCCGGACTAGCGGGAGGGGACACCGGGGAGCTGTTTTTT. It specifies CASSQNPGLAGGDTGELFF.